The following is a T cell receptor beta chain sequence with its context. It lacks a known antigen. No base qualities exist here, and no much larger clone lies one base off it. The data were obtained in a study of blood T cells in healthy people across ages (dated by TCRdb to the mid-2010s). Regarding the complete study: In model experiments, template switching captured about one uniquely barcoded TCR beta cDNA molecule for every two T cells. Age-related changes in TCR beta repertoire diversity were measured in the study by deep sequencing normalized with unique cDNA molecular identifiers. The study analyzed two additional independent replicas of 1 million unique cDNA reads from the same blood draw for two donors, one aged 18 to 29 and one aged 80 or older. Four age groups were formed from the donors: young (average about 15 years), middle-aged (just under 40), aged (over 55) and long-lived (more than 75). Donors of different ages were randomly distributed across sequencing lanes to avoid experimental bias.

Library method: 5' RACE. Sequencing took place on an Illumina HiSeq 2500. A second PCR of about 7 to 12 cycles was run with a J-beta primer mix and a sample-barcoded 5' primer. Each TCR beta cDNA molecule received a unique molecular identifier from a template-switch 5' adaptor carrying 12 random nucleotides. Each sample yielded at least 2.5 million CDR3-containing paired-end reads. First-strand cDNA synthesis was performed from all RNA using the Mint cDNA synthesis kit, with priming by a TRBC-specific oligonucleotide. After uracil-DNA glycosylase treatment, a first 18-cycle PCR used universal primers M1SS and BC2_uni_R on all cDNA. As for the authors' bioinformatics: For normalization, 1 million high-quality reads were randomly selected from each sample, with every read carrying a distinct molecular identifier. Instead of being binned into consensus sequences, reads that shared molecular identifiers were thrown out. MiTCR, set to a Q25 quality threshold and the strictest error-elimination algorithm, was used for CDR3 identification, clonotype clustering and error correction. A nonparametric unseen species model with Euler transformation was used to estimate a lower bound on total TCR beta diversity. Through fastp at Q25 and MiXCR, TCRdb rebuilt clones from the public reads, retaining in-frame beta chains. All rows with the same CDR3 protein become a single entry with the most common DNA and genes. The V and J calls come from TCRdb's annotation, not from the publication. Here the sample has 1.5 million to 2 million distinct CDR3 sequences; about 30% occur a single time. The leading ten clones occupy 7.7% of the sample.

Donors were about 36 systemically healthy Caucasian individuals from Russia aged roughly 6 to 95 years. Each donor gave 8.5 to 10 milliliters of peripheral blood, collected into EDTA-treated Vacutainer tubes. PBMCs were isolated by Ficoll-Paque density-gradient centrifugation, with at least 6.5 million obtained per sample. Total RNA, at least 6 micrograms per sample, was extracted from PBMCs with Trizol reagent. For every donor, an aliquot of PBMCs went through flow cytometry to measure the percentages of naive CD45RAhigh/CD27high T cells. The germline V gene (reference sequence) sets CDR1 to MNHEY and CDR2 to SMNVEV. V is cut by 2 bases and J by 4 bases, and the space between the germline ends is 13 bases. The CDR3 has 15 amino acids, counting the end cysteine and phenylalanine. Only the CDR3 part of the read is kept: 45 bases, read in frame from the first base. General conclusions and limits of the study: There was a strong correlation between observed TCR beta diversity and the percentage of naive T cells measured by flow cytometry. Donor CMV infection status was unknown, potentially confounding age-related changes in expanded clonotypes. The long-lived group showed more naive CD4+ T cells, fewer expanded clones and increased TCR diversity than the aged group, suggesting age selection. Bulk unsorted PBMC profiling prevented conclusive comparison of naive and antigen-experienced compartments. Estimates of total diversity from one million sequenced T cells were regarded as lower bounds and underestimates. Observed TCR beta diversity per million T cells fell roughly linearly with age, and a significant reduction was already apparent by age roughly 40.

Sequenced input: blood. The TCR was taken from a young woman in good health. Recombination joined TRBV27 with TRBJ2-3; the D region possibly corresponds to TRBD2 (7 bases align). The DNA sequence is as follows: TGTGCCAGCAGTTTAGGGGGGGGGCTCTCAGATACGCAGTATTTT. Translated, it reads CASSLGGGLSDTQYF.